The rows below give T cell receptor beta chains drawn from one sample of a study of cytomegalovirus exposure and HLA in healthy donors. Assay used: immunoSEQ multiplex PCR; TCRdb lists only in-frame clones, some missing. The sample contains 65,000 to 90,000 clones, 73% of which appear only once. Sequencing was performed on PBMCs. Receptor source: a woman aged 40 to 55 in good health and CMV-seropositive. Both conserved end residues are part of each CDR3. A D gene is named only where the DNA matches it firmly. A clone size is listed for some rows: how often the clone was seen (once, few, many), or a class if it is expanded.

j_gene | d_gene | v_gene | abundance | CDR3nt | CDR3aa
TRBJ1-1 | . | TRBV30 | . | TGTGCCTGGGGTGACTACCAGGCTTTCTTT | CAWGDYQAFF
TRBJ2-7 | . | TRBV2 | few | TGTGCCAGCAGTGAACGGGGTATTCACGAGCAGTACTTC | CASSERGIHEQYF
TRBJ1-6 | TRBD1 | TRBV9 | . | TGTGCCAGCAGCGTCCGGGACAGGGTGGATTCACCCCTCCACTTT | CASSVRDRVDSPLHF
TRBJ1-5 | . | TRBV6-1 | . | TGTGCCAGCAGTGAACCAGGACTGAATCAGCCCCAGCATTTT | CASSEPGLNQPQHF
TRBJ1-2 | . | TRBV6-1 | . | TGTGCCAGCAGTGAAAGTAGGTCAGGGGCCTATGGCTACACCTTC | CASSESRSGAYGYTF
TRBJ2-6 | . | TRBV19 | few | TGTGCCAGTAGTAAACTATCTGGGGCCAACGTCCTGACTTTC | CASSKLSGANVLTF
TRBJ2-1 | TRBD1 | TRBV7-9 | . | TGTGCCAGCAGCCTTCAGGGGGCGGGCCTCAATGAGCAGTTCTTC | CASSLQGAGLNEQFF
TRBJ2-1 | TRBD2 | TRBV6-6 | . | TGTGCCAGCATAGGGACTAGCGGGGGCAATGAGCAGTTCTTC | CASIGTSGGNEQFF
TRBJ1-1 | TRBD1 | TRBV6-5 | . | TGTGCCAGCAGATCCGACAGGGGGCCGAACACTGAAGCTTTCTTT | CASRSDRGPNTEAFF
TRBJ2-1 | TRBD2 | TRBV2 | . | TGTGCCTTACCCGGGACTAGCGGGGGGTTAAGCTCCTACAATGAGCAGTTCTTC | CALPGTSGGLSSYNEQFF
TRBJ2-3 | TRBD2 | TRBV19 | few | TGTGCCAGTAGATTGCGTGGGACTAGCGGTCTCACAGATACGCAGTATTTT | CASRLRGTSGLTDTQYF